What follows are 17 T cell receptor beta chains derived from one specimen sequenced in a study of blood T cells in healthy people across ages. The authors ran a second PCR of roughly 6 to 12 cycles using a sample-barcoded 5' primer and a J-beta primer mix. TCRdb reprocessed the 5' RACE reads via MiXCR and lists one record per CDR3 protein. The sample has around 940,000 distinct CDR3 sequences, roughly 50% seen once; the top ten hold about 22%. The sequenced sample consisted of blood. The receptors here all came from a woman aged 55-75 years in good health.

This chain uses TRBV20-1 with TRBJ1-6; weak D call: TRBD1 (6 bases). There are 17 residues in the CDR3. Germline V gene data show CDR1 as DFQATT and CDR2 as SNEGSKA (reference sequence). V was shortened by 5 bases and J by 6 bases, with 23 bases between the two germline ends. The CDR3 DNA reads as TGCAGTGCTCTGCGGGACACCTTCCGAAAAATTAATTCACCCCTCCACTTT. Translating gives CSALRDTFRKINSPLHF.

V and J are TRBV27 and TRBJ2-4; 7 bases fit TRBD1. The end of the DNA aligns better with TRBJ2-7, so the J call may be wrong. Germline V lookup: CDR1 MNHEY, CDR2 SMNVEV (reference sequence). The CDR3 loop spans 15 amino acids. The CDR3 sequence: CASSRIGGASYEQYF. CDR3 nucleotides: TGTGCCAGCAGTCGAATAGGGGGCGCATCTTACGAGCAGTACTTC.

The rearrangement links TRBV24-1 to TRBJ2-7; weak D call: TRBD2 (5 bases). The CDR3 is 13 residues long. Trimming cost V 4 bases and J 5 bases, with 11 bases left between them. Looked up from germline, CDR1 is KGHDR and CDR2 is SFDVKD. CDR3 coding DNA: TGTGCCACCAGTGACGGGTCGGAGGACGAGCAGTACTTC. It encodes CATSDGSEDEQYF.

The CDR3 region has the DNA TGTGCCAGCAGCCAAGTCTTTACGGACAGCTACTCCTACGAGCAGTACTTC. Protein product: CASSQVFTDSYSYEQYF. The chain employs TRBV4-2 and TRBJ2-7, with TRBD1 as a possible D gene (6 bases). The germline gives CDR1 LGHNA, CDR2 YNFKEQ. Trimming left V 1 base short and J 0 bases short, with 16 bases between. This CDR3 has 17 residues.

CDR3 loop: CASSQEGLAASAQYF. CDR3 in DNA: TGCGCCAGCAGCCAAGAGGGACTAGCGGCCTCTGCGCAGTATTTT. The V and J genes are TRBV4-1 and TRBJ2-3; 11 nucleotides agree with TRBD2. Trimming at V came to 0 bases and at J to 10 bases, leaving 6 bases not matched to a gene. CDR1 is MGHRA and CDR2 is YSYEKL in the germline V gene. This CDR3 is 15 amino acids long.

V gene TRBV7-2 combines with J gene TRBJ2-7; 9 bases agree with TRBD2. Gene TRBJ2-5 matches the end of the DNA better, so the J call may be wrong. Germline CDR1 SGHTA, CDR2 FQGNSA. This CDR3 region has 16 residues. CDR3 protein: CASSLAIAGADKTQYF. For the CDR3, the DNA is TGTGCCAGCAGCTTAGCGATAGCGGGAGCAGACAAGACCCAGTACTTC.

CDR3 residues: CSARDRAGGGHTDTQYF. The DNA for the CDR3 is TGCAGTGCTAGAGATCGAGCGGGCGGGGGACACACAGATACGCAGTATTTT. This chain uses TRBV20-1 with TRBJ2-3, with a possible D match to TRBD2 (7 bases). Germline assignment: CDR1 DFQATT and CDR2 SNEGSKA (reference sequence). Trimming took off 0 bases at V and 2 bases at J, with 18 bases between the two ends. The CDR3 is 17 amino acids.

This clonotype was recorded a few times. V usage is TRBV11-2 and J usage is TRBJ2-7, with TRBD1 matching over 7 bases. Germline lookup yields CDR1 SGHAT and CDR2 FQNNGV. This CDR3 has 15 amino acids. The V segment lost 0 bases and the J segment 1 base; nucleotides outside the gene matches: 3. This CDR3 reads CASSLDRDRSYEQYF. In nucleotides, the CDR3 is TGTGCCAGCAGCTTAGATCGGGACAGATCCTACGAGCAGTACTTC. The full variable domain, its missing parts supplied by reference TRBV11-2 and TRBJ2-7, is EAGVAQSPRYKIIEKRQSVAFWCNPISGHATLYWYQQILGQGPKLLIQFQNNGVVDDSQLPKDRFSAERLKGVDSTLKIQPAKLEDSAVYLCASSLDRDRSYEQYFGPGTRLTVT.

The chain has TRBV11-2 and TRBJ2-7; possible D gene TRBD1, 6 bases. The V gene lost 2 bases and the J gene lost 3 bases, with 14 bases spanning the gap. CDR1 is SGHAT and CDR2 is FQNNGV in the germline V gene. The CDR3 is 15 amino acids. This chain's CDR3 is CASSLQSYRVYEQYF. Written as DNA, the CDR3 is TGTGCCAGCAGCTTACAGTCTTACAGGGTCTACGAGCAGTACTTC.

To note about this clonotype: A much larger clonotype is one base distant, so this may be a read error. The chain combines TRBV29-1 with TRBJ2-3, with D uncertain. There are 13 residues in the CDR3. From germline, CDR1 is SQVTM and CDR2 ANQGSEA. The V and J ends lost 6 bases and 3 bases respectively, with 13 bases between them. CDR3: CSVVALSTDTQYF. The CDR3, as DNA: TGCAGCGTAGTAGCACTCTCTACAGATACGCAGTATTTT.

The CDR3 coding sequence is TGTGCCAGCAGTGACCGGAAGGGGGATACGCAGTATTTT. It encodes CASSDRKGDTQYF. The chain joins TRBV6-4 to TRBJ2-3; tentatively, D is TRBD1 (5 bases). The V gene lost 2 bases and the J gene lost 6 bases, with 9 bases spanning the gap. The CDR3 consists of 13 residues. The V gene's germline CDR1 is MRHNA and CDR2 SNTAGT.

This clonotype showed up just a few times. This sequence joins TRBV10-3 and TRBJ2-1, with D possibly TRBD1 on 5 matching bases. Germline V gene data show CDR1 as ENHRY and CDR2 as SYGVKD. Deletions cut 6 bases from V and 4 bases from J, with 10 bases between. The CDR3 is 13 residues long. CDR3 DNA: TGTGCCATCAGCCCGACAGCTTACAATGAGCAGTTCTTC. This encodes CAISPTAYNEQFF.

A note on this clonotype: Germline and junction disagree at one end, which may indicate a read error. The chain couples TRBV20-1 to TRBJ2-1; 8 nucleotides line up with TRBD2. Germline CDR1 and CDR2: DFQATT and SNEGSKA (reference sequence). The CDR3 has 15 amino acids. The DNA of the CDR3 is TGCAGTGCTAGAGTTCCAGCGGGAGTAGGGAATGAGCGGTTCTTC. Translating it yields CSARVPAGVGNERFF.

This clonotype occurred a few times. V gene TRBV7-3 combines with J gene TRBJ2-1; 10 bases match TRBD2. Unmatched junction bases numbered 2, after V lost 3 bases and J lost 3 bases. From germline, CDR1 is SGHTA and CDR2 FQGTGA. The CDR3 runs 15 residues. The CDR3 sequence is CASSFSSGGYNEQFF. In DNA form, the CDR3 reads TGTGCCAGCAGCTTCTCTAGCGGGGGCTACAATGAGCAGTTCTTC.

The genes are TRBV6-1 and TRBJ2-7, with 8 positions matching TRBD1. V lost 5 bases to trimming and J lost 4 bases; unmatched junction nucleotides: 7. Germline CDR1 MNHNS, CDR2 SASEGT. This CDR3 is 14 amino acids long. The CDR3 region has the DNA TGTGCCAGCAGTCGGACAGGGAGTTTTTACGAGCAGTACTTC. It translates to CASSRTGSFYEQYF.

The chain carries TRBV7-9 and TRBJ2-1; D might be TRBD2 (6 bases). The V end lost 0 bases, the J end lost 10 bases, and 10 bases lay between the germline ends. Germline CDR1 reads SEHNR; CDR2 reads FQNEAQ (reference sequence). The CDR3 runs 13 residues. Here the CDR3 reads CASSLAGGREQFF. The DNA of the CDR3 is TGTGCCAGCAGCTTAGCCGGGGGACGGGAGCAGTTCTTC.

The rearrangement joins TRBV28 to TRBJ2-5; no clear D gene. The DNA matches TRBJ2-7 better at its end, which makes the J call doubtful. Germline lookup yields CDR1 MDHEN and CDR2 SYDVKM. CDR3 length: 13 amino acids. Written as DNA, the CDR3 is TGTGCCAGCAGTTTAACAGCGCCTCGCGAGCAGTACTTC. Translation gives CASSLTAPREQYF.